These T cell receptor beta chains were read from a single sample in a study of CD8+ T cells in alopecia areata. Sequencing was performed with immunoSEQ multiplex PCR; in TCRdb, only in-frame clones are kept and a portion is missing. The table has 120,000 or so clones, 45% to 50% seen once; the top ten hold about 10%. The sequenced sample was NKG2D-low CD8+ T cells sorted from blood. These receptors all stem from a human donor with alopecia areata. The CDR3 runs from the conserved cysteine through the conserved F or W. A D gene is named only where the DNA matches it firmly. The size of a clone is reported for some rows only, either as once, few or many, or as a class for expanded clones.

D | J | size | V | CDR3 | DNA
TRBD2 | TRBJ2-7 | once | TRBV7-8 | CASSLEGSGGFYEQYF | TGTGCCAGCAGCTTAGAGGGGAGCGGGGGATTCTACGAGCAGTACTTC
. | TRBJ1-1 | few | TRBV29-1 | CSVVSGTEAFF | TGCAGCGTTGTTTCGGGCACTGAAGCTTTCTTT
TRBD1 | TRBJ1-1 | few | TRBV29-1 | CSVWTGDTEAFF | TGCAGCGTGTGGACAGGGGACACTGAAGCTTTCTTT
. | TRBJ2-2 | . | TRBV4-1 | CASSLTGELFF | TGCGCCAGCAGCCTCACCGGGGAGCTGTTTTTT
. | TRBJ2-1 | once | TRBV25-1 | CASSGDLQDEQFF | TGTGCCAGCAGTGGGGACCTCCAGGATGAGCAGTTCTTC
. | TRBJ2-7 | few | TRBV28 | CASSSAHAWEQYF | TGTGCCAGCAGTTCTGCTCACGCCTGGGAGCAGTACTTC
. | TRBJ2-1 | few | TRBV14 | CASSLGPHSSYNEQFF | TGTGCCAGCAGCCTGGGACCCCACAGCTCCTACAATGAGCAGTTCTTC
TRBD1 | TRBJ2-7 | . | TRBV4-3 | CASSQDRDRGTYEQYF | TGCGCCAGCAGCCAAGACCGGGACAGGGGTACCTACGAGCAGTACTTC
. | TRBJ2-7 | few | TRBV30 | CAWSAGMVYEQYF | TGTGCCTGGAGTGCCGGGATGGTCTACGAGCAGTACTTC
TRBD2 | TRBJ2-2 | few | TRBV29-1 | CSVELAEAYTGELFF | TGCAGCGTAGAACTAGCGGAAGCCTACACCGGGGAGCTGTTTTTT
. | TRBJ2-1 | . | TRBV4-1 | CASSLPDPEFF | TGCGCCAGCAGCCTCCCGGACCCTGAGTTCTTC
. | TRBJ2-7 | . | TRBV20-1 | CSAKTGLEQYF | TGCAGTGCTAAAACAGGGCTCGAGCAGTACTTC
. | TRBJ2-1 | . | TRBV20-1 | CSASLGNEQFF | TGCAGTGCTAGTCTTGGTAATGAGCAGTTCTTC
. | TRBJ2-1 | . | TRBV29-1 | CSVEAIEGVSYNEQFF | TGCAGCGTTGAGGCGATTGAAGGAGTTTCCTACAATGAGCAGTTCTTC
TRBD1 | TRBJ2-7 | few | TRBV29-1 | CSAESGTGGLYEQYF | TGCAGCGCCGAATCCGGGACAGGGGGCTTATACGAGCAGTACTTC
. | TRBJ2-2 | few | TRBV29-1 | CSVERRGDTGELFF | TGCAGCGTTGAACGGCGGGGCGACACCGGGGAGCTGTTTTTT
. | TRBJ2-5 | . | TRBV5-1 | CASSSGIGETQYF | TGCGCCAGCAGCTCCGGGATAGGAGAGACCCAGTACTTC
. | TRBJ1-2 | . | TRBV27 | CASRRREGYYGYTF | TGTGCCAGCAGAAGGAGGGAGGGGTACTATGGCTACACCTTC
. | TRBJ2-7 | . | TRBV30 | CAWTPGAGSYEQYF | TGTGCCTGGACCCCAGGGGCAGGGTCCTACGAGCAGTACTTC
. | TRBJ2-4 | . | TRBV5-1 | CASSLAEGTDIQYF | TGCGCCAGCAGCTTGGCGGAAGGGACGGACATTCAGTACTTC
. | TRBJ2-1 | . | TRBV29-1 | CSVAGDPGLFF | TGCAGCGTTGCAGGGGACCCTGGGCTGTTCTTC
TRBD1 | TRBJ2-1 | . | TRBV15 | CATSRVTGGSYNEQFF | TGTGCCACCAGCCGCGTCACAGGGGGTTCCTACAATGAGCAGTTCTTC
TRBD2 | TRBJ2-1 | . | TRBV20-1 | CSATLAGGEFF | TGCAGTGCTACCCTAGCGGGGGGCGAGTTCTTC
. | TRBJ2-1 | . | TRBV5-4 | CASSPSLSDEQFF | TGTGCCAGCAGCCCGAGTTTGTCTGATGAGCAGTTCTTC
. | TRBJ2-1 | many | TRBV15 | CATSRDSGSYNEQFF | TGTGCCACCAGCAGAGATTCGGGCTCCTACAATGAGCAGTTCTTC
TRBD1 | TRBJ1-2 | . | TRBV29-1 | CSVLETGGGYTF | TGCAGCGTTCTCGAGACAGGGGGAGGCTACACCTTC
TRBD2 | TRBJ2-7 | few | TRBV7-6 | CASSLASGNQAEQYF | TGTGCCAGCAGCTTAGCTAGCGGGAATCAGGCCGAGCAGTACTTC
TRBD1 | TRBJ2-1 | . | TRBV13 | CASSSDRDREFF | TGTGCCAGCAGCTCGGACCGGGACAGGGAGTTCTTC
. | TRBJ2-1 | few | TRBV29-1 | CSVDYRNEQFF | TGCAGCGTTGACTACCGCAATGAGCAGTTCTTC
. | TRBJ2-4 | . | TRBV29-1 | CSAPLGGEAKNIQYF | TGCAGCGCTCCCTTGGGTGGAGAGGCCAAAAACATTCAGTACTTC
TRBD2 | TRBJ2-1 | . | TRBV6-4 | CASSDERGGYNEQFF | TGTGCCAGCAGTGATGAGCGGGGTGGCTACAATGAGCAGTTCTTC
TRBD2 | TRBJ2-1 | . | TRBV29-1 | CSVPRGDEQFF | TGCAGCGTCCCCCGGGGGGATGAGCAGTTCTTC
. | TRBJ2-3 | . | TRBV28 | CASSLGLAMGTQYF | TGTGCCAGCAGTTTAGGGCTAGCTATGGGTACGCAGTATTTT
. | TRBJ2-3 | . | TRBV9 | CASSVDDTQYF | TGTGCCAGCAGCGTGGATGATACGCAGTATTTT
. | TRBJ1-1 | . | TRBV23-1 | CASSPGNTEAFF | TGCGCCAGCAGTCCAGGGAACACTGAAGCTTTCTTT
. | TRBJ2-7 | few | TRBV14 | CASQQDPSYEQYF | TGTGCCAGCCAGCAGGACCCGTCCTACGAGCAGTACTTC
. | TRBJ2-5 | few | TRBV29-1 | CSVEADGETQYF | TGCAGCGTTGAGGCCGACGGAGAGACCCAGTACTTC
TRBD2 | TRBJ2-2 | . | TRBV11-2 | CASSYLAGEDTGELFF | TGTGCCAGCAGTTACTTAGCGGGAGAGGACACCGGGGAGCTGTTTTTT
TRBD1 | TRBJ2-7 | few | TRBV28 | CASNIGGQGYEQYF | TGTGCCAGCAACATTGGGGGACAGGGTTACGAGCAGTACTTC
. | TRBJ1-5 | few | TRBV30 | CAWSVRGQPQHF | TGTGCCTGGAGTGTACGCGGGCAGCCCCAGCATTTT
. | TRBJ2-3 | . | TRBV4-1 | CASSQSSGNTDTQYF | TGCGCCAGCAGCCAATCGTCCGGGAACACAGATACGCAGTATTTT
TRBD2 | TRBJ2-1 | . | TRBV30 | CAWSALAGEGNEQFF | TGTGCCTGGAGTGCGCTAGCGGGAGAGGGAAATGAGCAGTTCTTC
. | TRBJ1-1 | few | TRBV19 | CASSSTMNTEAFF | TGTGCCAGTAGTTCTACCATGAACACTGAAGCTTTCTTT
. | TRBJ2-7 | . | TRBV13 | CASSFQGGYEQYF | TGTGCCAGCAGCTTTCAGGGAGGCTACGAGCAGTACTTC
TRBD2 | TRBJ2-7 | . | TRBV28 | CASSLIAGGPYEQYF | TGTGCCAGCAGTTTAATAGCGGGGGGACCATACGAGCAGTACTTC
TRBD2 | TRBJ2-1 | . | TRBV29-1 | CSDGTSYNEQFF | TGCAGCGACGGGACTAGCTATAATGAGCAGTTCTTC
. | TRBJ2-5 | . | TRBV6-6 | CASSTQEGSVTQYF | TGTGCCAGCAGCACACAGGAGGGGAGTGTGACCCAGTACTTC